The T cell receptor (beta chain) described here comes from a study of T cell responses to AZD1222 COVID-19 vaccine. Study-wide results and limits: Clonal diversity may have been underestimated, and the donors were mostly white British, with more females than males. A reported finding is that nearly half of spike-specific TCRs target unmutated variant regions. Spike-specific TCR breadth and depth both grew after two AZD1222 doses. Repertoires were obtained only post-peak T cell response.

Profiled with immunoSEQ multiplex PCR; TCRdb holds only in-frame clones, not every one. The repertoire has roughly 160,000 clones, roughly 92% of them found once; the top ten carry around 1.5%. V was shortened by 3 bases and J by 6 bases, with 11 bases between the two germline ends. In germline, CDR1 is SGHAT, CDR2 FQNNGV. This CDR3 contains 14 residues. Note on this clone: As yet, its antigen is unknown.

The genes are TRBV11-2 and TRBJ1-4; TRBD1 might be the D (6 bases). This receptor was obtained from an adult in good health. The input for sequencing was peripheral blood, taken on day 0 of AZD1222 vaccination. This CDR3 is CASSFVYRDEKLFF. As DNA, the CDR3 is TGTGCCAGCAGCTTCGTTTACAGGGATGAAAAACTGTTTTTT.